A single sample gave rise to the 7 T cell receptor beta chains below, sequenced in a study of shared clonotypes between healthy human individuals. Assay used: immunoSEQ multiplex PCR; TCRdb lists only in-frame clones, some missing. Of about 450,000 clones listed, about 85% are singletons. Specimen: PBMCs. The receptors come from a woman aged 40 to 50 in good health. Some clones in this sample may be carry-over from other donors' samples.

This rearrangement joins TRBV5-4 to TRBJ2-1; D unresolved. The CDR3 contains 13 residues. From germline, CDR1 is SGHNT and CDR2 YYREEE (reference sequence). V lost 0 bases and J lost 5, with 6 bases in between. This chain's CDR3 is CASSLDGDNEQFF. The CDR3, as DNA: TGTGCCAGCAGCTTGGATGGGGACAATGAGCAGTTCTTC.

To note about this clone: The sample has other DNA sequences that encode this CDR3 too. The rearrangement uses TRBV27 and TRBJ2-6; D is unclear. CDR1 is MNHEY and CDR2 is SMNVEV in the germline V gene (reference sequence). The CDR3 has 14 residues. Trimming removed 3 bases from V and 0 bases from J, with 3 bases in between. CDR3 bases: TGTGCCAGCAGTTTTTCCTCTGGGGCCAACGTCCTGACTTTC. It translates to CASSFSSGANVLTF.

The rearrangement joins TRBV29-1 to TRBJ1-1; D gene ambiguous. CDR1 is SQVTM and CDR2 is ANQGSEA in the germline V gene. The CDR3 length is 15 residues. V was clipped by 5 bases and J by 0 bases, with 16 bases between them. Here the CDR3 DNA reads TGCAGCGTTAGAGGGAGGGATTTTATGAACACTGAAGCTTTCTTT. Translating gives CSVRGRDFMNTEAFF. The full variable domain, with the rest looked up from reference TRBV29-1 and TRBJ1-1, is SAVISQKPSRDICQRGTSLTIQCQVDSQVTMMFWYRQQPGQSLTLIATANQGSEATYESGFVIDKFPISRPNLTFSTLTVSNMSPEDSSIYLCSVRGRDFMNTEAFFGQGTRLTVV.

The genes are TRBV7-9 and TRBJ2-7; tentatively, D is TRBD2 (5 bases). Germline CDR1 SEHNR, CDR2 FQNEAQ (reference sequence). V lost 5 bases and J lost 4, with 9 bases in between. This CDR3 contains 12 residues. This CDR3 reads CASSASGYEQYF. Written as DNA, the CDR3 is TGTGCCAGCAGCGCCTCGGGGTACGAGCAGTACTTC.

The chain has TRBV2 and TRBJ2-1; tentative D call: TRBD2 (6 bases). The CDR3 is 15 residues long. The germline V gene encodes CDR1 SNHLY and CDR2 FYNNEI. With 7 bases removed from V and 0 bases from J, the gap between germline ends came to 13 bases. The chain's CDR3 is CASTSGLSSYNEQFF. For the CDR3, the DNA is TGTGCCAGCACTTCGGGACTGAGCTCCTACAATGAGCAGTTCTTC.

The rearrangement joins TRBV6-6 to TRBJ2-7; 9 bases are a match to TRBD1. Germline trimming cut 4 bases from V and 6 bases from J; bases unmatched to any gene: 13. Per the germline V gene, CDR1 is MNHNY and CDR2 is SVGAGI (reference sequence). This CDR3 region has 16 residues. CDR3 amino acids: CASSSPSPGQGCEQYF. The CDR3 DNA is TGTGCCAGCAGTTCCCCCTCCCCGGGACAGGGCTGCGAGCAGTACTTC.

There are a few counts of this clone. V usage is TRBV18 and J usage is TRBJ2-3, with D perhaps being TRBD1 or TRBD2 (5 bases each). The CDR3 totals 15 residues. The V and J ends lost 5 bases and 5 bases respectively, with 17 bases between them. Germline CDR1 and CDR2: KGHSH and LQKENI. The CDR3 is CASSTGPNRVDTQYF. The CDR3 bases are TGTGCCAGCTCAACGGGACCTAACCGGGTAGATACGCAGTATTTT.